This entry concerns a single T cell receptor (beta chain). The CDR3 covers 12 residues. Deletions cut 4 bases from V and 9 bases from J, with 11 bases between. Germline CDR1 reads SGHRS; CDR2 reads YFSETQ. The data belong to a study of blood T cell repertoires in COVID-19. In the original analysis: Estimated nucleated cell counts came from reference gene primer amplification. This table comes from immunoSEQ multiplex PCR, and its TCRdb copy is limited to in-frame clones, with some not included. V and J calls and clone size come straight from that table; D and trimming were deduced from the DNA. The sample lists about 150,000 clones; about 90% were seen once.

The sequence was collected from a man in his forties or fifties with acute or convalescent COVID-19. The sample comprised peripheral blood. The rearrangement uses TRBV5-1 and TRBJ2-1; TRBD2 might be the D (5 bases). The CDR3 is CASSARDSEQFF. In nucleotides, the CDR3 is TGCGCCAGCAGCGCGAGGGATTCTGAGCAGTTCTTC.